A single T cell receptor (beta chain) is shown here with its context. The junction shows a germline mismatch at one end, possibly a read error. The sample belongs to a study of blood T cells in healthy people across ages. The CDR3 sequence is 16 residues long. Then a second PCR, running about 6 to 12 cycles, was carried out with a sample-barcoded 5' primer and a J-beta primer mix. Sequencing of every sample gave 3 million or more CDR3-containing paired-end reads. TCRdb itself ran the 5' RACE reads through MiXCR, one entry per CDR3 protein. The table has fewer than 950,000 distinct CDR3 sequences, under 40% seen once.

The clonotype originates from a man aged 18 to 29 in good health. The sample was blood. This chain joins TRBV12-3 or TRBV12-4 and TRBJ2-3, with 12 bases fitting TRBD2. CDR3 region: CASSPTSGGSTDMQYF. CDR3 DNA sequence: TGTGCCAGCAGTCCTACTAGCGGGGGGTCCACAGATATGCAGTATTTT.